What follows are 14 T cell receptor beta chains derived from one specimen sequenced in a study of cytomegalovirus exposure and HLA in healthy donors. PCR employed 60 Vbeta and 13 Jbeta primers. TCRdb keeps only in-frame clones here, not all; method: immunoSEQ multiplex PCR. The listing records around 200,000 clones. The sequenced material came from PBMCs. These receptor sequences come from a girl aged 2 to 10 in good health and CMV-seropositive.

This chain uses TRBV5-1 with TRBJ2-5; 8 positions match TRBD2. The germline gives CDR1 SGHRS, CDR2 YFSETQ. The length of the CDR3 is 14 residues. Trimming took 2 bases from V and 3 from J; bases not matched to a gene: 3. Written as DNA, the CDR3 is TGCGCCAGCAGCTTTACCGGGAGGGAAGAGACCCAGTACTTC. It translates to CASSFTGREETQYF.

This chain connects TRBV5-1 to TRBJ1-5, with 9 positions matching TRBD1. CDR1 SGHRS and CDR2 YFSETQ come from the germline V gene. Trimming cost V 0 bases and J 3 bases; bases outside gene matches: 4. The CDR3 loop spans 16 amino acids. This CDR3 is CASSLGGQGLNQPQHF. CDR3 in DNA: TGCGCCAGCAGCTTGGGGGGACAGGGCCTCAATCAGCCCCAGCATTTT.

This rearrangement joins TRBV5-1 to TRBJ2-7; maybe TRBD1 (6 bases). CDR3 length: 13 amino acids. V was trimmed by 4 bases and J by 4 bases, leaving 12 bases between them. Germline V gives CDR1 SGHRS, CDR2 YFSETQ. This CDR3 is CASSPLQGYEQYF. The CDR3 coding sequence is TGCGCCAGCAGCCCCCTACAGGGTTACGAGCAGTACTTC.

The gene calls are TRBV11-2 and TRBJ2-7, with 9 bases matching TRBD2. CDR3 size: 16 residues. Germline CDR1 is SGHAT and CDR2 is FQNNGV. Losses at the gene ends were 5 bases for V and 1 base for J; bases not matched to a gene: 9. In nucleotides, the CDR3 is TGTGCCAGCAGCATCATAGCGGGAGCCCTATCCTACGAGCAGTACTTC. Translated, it gives CASSIIAGALSYEQYF.

V gene TRBV5-1 combines with J gene TRBJ2-5; perhaps TRBD2 as D (6 bases). CDR1 and CDR2 from the germline V gene are SGHRS and YFSETQ. Between the trimmed V and J ends, which lost 4 bases and 5 bases, there was a span of 15 bases. The CDR3 contains 14 residues. This CDR3 is CASSHNRGWETQYF. The CDR3 nucleotides read TGCGCCAGCAGCCACAACCGGGGGTGGGAGACCCAGTACTTC.

The chain has TRBV19 and TRBJ2-7; D perhaps matches TRBD2 (6 bases). CDR3 length equals 13 residues. Per the germline V gene, CDR1 is LNHDA and CDR2 is SQIVND (reference sequence). Between the trimmed V and J ends, which lost 5 bases and 6 bases, there was a span of 14 bases. CDR3 nucleotides: TGTGCCAGTAGTTTGGGGGAGGTTGCCGAGCAGTACTTC. Residues: CASSLGEVAEQYF.

The chain combines TRBV19 with TRBJ1-1, with D unresolved. Germline V lookup: CDR1 LNHDA, CDR2 SQIVND (reference sequence). The CDR3 runs to 15 residues. V was pared by 7 bases and J by 0 bases, with 15 bases between. Here the CDR3 DNA reads TGTGCCAGTAAGTGGGCAAACGATATGAACACTGAAGCTTTCTTT. It yields the protein CASKWANDMNTEAFF.

V usage is TRBV28 and J usage is TRBJ2-7; possibly TRBD1 for D (5 bases). This CDR3 has 14 residues. Germline V gene data show CDR1 as MDHEN and CDR2 as SYDVKM. V dropped 8 bases and J dropped 2 bases, with 16 bases sitting between them. CDR3 protein: CASRREGAPYEQYF. In DNA form, the CDR3 reads TGTGCCAGCCGAAGGGAAGGGGCCCCCTACGAGCAGTACTTC.

V is TRBV29-1 and J is TRBJ2-2; D is perhaps TRBD2 (6 bases). The CDR3 contains 15 residues. Per germline, CDR1 SQVTM and CDR2 ANQGSEA. V was cut by 7 bases and J by 3 bases, with 18 bases left in between. CDR3 protein: CSARRGVGHTGELFF. In DNA, the CDR3 is TGCAGCGCTAGGCGGGGAGTTGGGCACACCGGGGAGCTGTTTTTT.

The chain recombines TRBV5-1 with TRBJ2-2; possibly TRBD2 for D (6 bases). V lost 0 bases and J 6 bases, leaving 12 bases between the germline ends. CDR1 SGHRS and CDR2 YFSETQ come from the germline V gene. There are 15 residues in the CDR3. The CDR3 region is CASSLAAGMPGELFF. CDR3 nucleotides: TGCGCCAGCAGCTTGGCTGCGGGAATGCCCGGGGAGCTGTTTTTT.

The chain joins TRBV27 to TRBJ2-1; 9 bases fit TRBD2. This CDR3 spans 14 amino acids. Germline V lookup: CDR1 MNHEY, CDR2 SMNVEV (reference sequence). The V segment lost 6 bases and the J segment 8 bases; nucleotides outside the gene matches: 8. The CDR3 DNA reads TGTGCCAGCAGCTTCGGACTAGCGAGGGATGAGCAGTTCTTC. Its protein is CASSFGLARDEQFF.

The rearrangement joins TRBV19 to TRBJ2-5; D might be TRBD1 (6 bases). The CDR3 sequence is 14 residues long. Trimming shortened V by 3 bases and J by 6 bases, and 14 bases separated the two germline ends. CDR1 and CDR2 (germline): LNHDA, SQIVND (reference sequence). This CDR3 is CASSIQGRGQTQYF. CDR3 nucleotide sequence: TGTGCCAGTAGTATTCAGGGGCGCGGGCAGACCCAGTACTTC.

The rearrangement joins TRBV14 to TRBJ2-7; D is possibly TRBD1 (5 bases). V was cut by 8 bases and J by 4 bases, with 21 bases left in between. The CDR3 sequence is 15 residues long. Germline V gene lookup returns CDR1 SGHDN and CDR2 FVKESK. In DNA, the CDR3 is TGTGCCAGCTCAATAGTGGGGCAGACATCGTACGAGCAGTACTTC. Translating gives CASSIVGQTSYEQYF.

The rearrangement joins TRBV6-1 to TRBJ2-7; 7 positions match TRBD1. CDR3 size: 13 residues. The germline V gene has CDR1 MNHNS and CDR2 SASEGT. V shed 10 bases, J shed 4 bases, and the junction held 10 bases outside the gene matches. CDR3 amino acids: CATNDRVGYEQYF. The CDR3 DNA is TGTGCCACGAACGACAGGGTAGGGTACGAGCAGTACTTC.